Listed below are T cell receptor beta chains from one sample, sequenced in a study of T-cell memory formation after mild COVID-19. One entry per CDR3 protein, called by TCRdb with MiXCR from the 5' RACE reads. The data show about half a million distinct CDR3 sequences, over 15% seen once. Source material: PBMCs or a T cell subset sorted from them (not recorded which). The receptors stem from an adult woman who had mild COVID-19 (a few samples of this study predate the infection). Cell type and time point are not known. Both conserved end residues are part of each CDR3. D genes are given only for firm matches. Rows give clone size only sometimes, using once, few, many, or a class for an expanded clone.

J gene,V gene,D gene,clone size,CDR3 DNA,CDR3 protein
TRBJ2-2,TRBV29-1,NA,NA,TGCAGCGTTGAAGATCTCGGGGAGCTGTTTTTT,CSVEDLGELFF
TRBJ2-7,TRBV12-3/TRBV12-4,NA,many,TGTGCCAGCAGCGGACCAACTAGAACTAGCTCCTACGAGCAGTACTTC,CASSGPTRTSSYEQYF
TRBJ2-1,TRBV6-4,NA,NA,TGTGCCAGCAGTGATTCAAATGAGCAGTTCTTC,CASSDSNEQFF
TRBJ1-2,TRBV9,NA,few,TGTGCCAGCAGGACAGTGGGATTGGGCGGCTACACCTTC,CASRTVGLGGYTF
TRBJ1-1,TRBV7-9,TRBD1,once,TGTGCCAGCAGATCCGAGGGGGCTAGCACTGAAGCTTTCTTT,CASRSEGASTEAFF
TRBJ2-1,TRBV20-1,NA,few,TGCAGTGCTAGAGATTGGCCCCACAATGAGCAGTTCTTC,CSARDWPHNEQFF
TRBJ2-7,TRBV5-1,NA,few,TGCGCCAGCAGGACTACCGGGAGCCCGAATTACGAGCAGTACTTC,CASRTTGSPNYEQYF
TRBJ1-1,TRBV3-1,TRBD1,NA,TGTGCCAGCAGCCTCACGCGGGACAGGGGAGCTTTCTTT,CASSLTRDRGAFF
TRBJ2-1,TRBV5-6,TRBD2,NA,TGTGCCAGCAGCTTGGAGGCGGGAGGGTCCTACAATGAGCAGTTCTTC,CASSLEAGGSYNEQFF
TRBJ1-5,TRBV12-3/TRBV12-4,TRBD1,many,TGTGCCAGCAGTTCCGGACAGGGGAAGAATCAGCCCCAGCATTTT,CASSSGQGKNQPQHF